This is a list of T cell receptor beta chains from one sample in a study of OX40 agonist ivuxolimab in advanced cancers. The data were produced by immunoSEQ multiplex PCR, yet TCRdb's version contains in-frame clones alone and is incomplete. Among around 30,000 clones, nearly 90% were seen once, and the ten largest hold 58%. The material sequenced was CD4+ or CD8+ T cells sorted from blood, taken in a trial of the OX40 agonist ivuxolimab. Receptors were obtained from an adult with an advanced solid tumor such as melanoma, head and neck, liver or kidney cancer. CDR3s include the opening cysteine and the closing phenylalanine or tryptophan. A D gene is named only where the DNA matches it firmly. Clone size is not always given. Where it is, it says once, few, many or a class for expanded clones.

J | V | size | D | CDR3 | DNA
TRBJ1-5 | TRBV5-6 | few | - | CASSLGTSQPQHF | TGTGCCAGCAGCCTGGGTACCAGTCAGCCCCAGCATTTT
TRBJ2-5 | TRBV7-6 | - | - | CASSFGGIETQYF | TGTGCCAGCAGCTTCGGAGGGATTGAGACCCAGTACTTC
TRBJ1-2 | TRBV28 | - | - | CASSFLSNYGYTF | TGTGCCAGCAGTTTCCTCTCTAACTATGGCTACACCTTC
TRBJ2-5 | TRBV2 | - | TRBD2 | CASRGVAGSGETQYF | TGTGCCAGCAGGGGGGTAGCGGGGTCGGGAGAGACCCAGTACTTC
TRBJ1-5 | TRBV2 | - | - | CASSEVDGENQPQHF | TGTGCCAGCAGTGAAGTGGATGGGGAAAATCAGCCCCAGCATTTT
TRBJ1-2 | TRBV5-4 | - | - | CASSVQGWVNYGYTF | TGTGCCAGCAGCGTTCAGGGTTGGGTTAACTATGGCTACACCTTC
TRBJ2-7 | TRBV15 | - | - | CATSRVRGGYEQYF | TGTGCCACCAGCAGAGTCAGGGGGGGCTACGAGCAGTACTTC
TRBJ2-7 | TRBV27 | - | - | CASSPGVWYEQYF | TGTGCCAGCAGTCCAGGGGTTTGGTACGAGCAGTACTTC
TRBJ2-2 | TRBV19 | - | - | CASSKEVNTGELFF | TGTGCCAGTAGTAAGGAGGTGAACACCGGGGAGCTGTTTTTT
TRBJ2-7 | TRBV6-5 | - | - | CASSRGSLYEQYF | TGTGCCAGCAGTCGTGGCAGCCTCTACGAGCAGTACTTC
TRBJ2-1 | TRBV28 | - | - | CASSLTGSYNEQFF | TGTGCCAGCAGTCTAACCGGCTCCTACAATGAGCAGTTCTTC
TRBJ2-1 | TRBV6-5 | - | - | CASSGTAYNEQFF | TGTGCCAGCAGCGGGACGGCCTACAATGAGCAGTTCTTC
TRBJ2-7 | TRBV5-1 | few | - | CASSLSGSTYEQYF | TGCGCCAGCAGCTTAAGTGGTTCAACCTACGAGCAGTACTTC
TRBJ1-6 | TRBV28 | - | - | CASSFESYNSPLHF | TGTGCCAGCAGTTTCGAGAGTTATAATTCACCCCTCCACTTT
TRBJ2-7 | TRBV9 | - | - | CASSVTDSPNYEQYF | TGTGCCAGCAGCGTTACCGACTCACCTAACTACGAGCAGTACTTC
TRBJ2-1 | TRBV7-6 | - | - | CASSLDNDNEQFF | TGTGCCAGCAGCTTAGACAATGACAATGAGCAGTTCTTC
TRBJ2-5 | TRBV2 | - | - | CASSAKAFQETQYF | TGTGCCAGCAGTGCCAAGGCCTTCCAGGAGACCCAGTACTTC
TRBJ2-3 | TRBV19 | - | - | CASSLLSVGDALLVDTQYF | TGTGCCAGTAGTCTCCTTTCGGTAGGGGACGCCCTTCTCGTGGATACGCAGTATTTT
TRBJ1-1 | TRBV7-2 | - | - | CASRLQGNTEAFF | TGTGCCAGCAGACTACAGGGGAACACTGAAGCTTTCTTT
TRBJ2-7 | TRBV7-9 | - | - | CASSLGSPFSEQYF | TGTGCCAGCAGCTTAGGGTCTCCCTTCTCCGAGCAGTACTTC
TRBJ2-2 | TRBV9 | - | TRBD1 | CASSPGTVFPGELFF | TGTGCCAGCAGCCCCGGGACAGTTTTTCCGGGGGAGCTGTTTTTT
TRBJ2-7 | TRBV28 | - | - | CASSLVRNEQYF | TGTGCCAGCAGTTTGGTCCGCAACGAGCAGTACTTC
TRBJ1-2 | TRBV4-2 | - | TRBD1 | CASSQEGQGYYGYTF | TGTGCCAGCAGCCAAGAAGGACAGGGCTACTATGGCTACACCTTC
TRBJ2-3 | TRBV4-1 | - | TRBD2 | CASSPPGGGGTDTQYF | TGCGCCAGCAGCCCCCCCGGGGGGGGTGGCACAGATACGCAGTATTTT
TRBJ2-4 | TRBV19 | - | TRBD1 | CASTLTGVFEDIQYF | TGTGCCAGTACCCTGACAGGGGTCTTTGAGGACATTCAGTACTTC
TRBJ2-3 | TRBV5-1 | - | TRBD2 | CASSLDSGGAVGDTQYF | TGCGCCAGCAGCTTGGATAGCGGGGGGGCCGTCGGAGATACGCAGTATTTT
TRBJ2-5 | TRBV27 | once | TRBD2 | CASSLSTASGGLREETQYF | TGTGCCAGCAGTTTATCGACCGCTAGCGGGGGCCTCAGGGAGGAGACCCAGTACTTC
TRBJ2-4 | TRBV5-6 | - | TRBD1 | CASSRQGANIQYF | TGTGCCAGCAGCAGACAGGGGGCGAACATTCAGTACTTC
TRBJ2-5 | TRBV7-9 | - | TRBD2 | CASSLPGLAQETQYF | TGTGCCAGCAGCCTTCCGGGACTAGCCCAAGAGACCCAGTACTTC
TRBJ2-3 | TRBV19 | - | TRBD2 | CASSRLAGVADTQYF | TGTGCCAGTAGCCGACTAGCGGGGGTTGCAGATACGCAGTATTTT
TRBJ2-5 | TRBV7-2 | - | - | CASSLETGRQETQYF | TGTGCCAGCAGCTTAGAGACAGGACGCCAAGAGACCCAGTACTTC
TRBJ2-5 | TRBV2 | - | - | CASRYRDTRNF | TGTGCCAGCAGATACCGGGACACCCGGAACTTC
TRBJ2-2 | TRBV4-1 | - | - | CASSHREENGELFF | TGCGCCAGCAGCCACCGCGAGGAGAACGGGGAGCTGTTTTTT
TRBJ2-5 | TRBV25-1 | - | - | CASSELAPGYQETQYF | TGTGCCAGCAGTGAACTCGCACCGGGCTACCAAGAGACCCAGTACTTC
TRBJ2-7 | TRBV5-8 | - | - | CASSFAPEQYF | TGTGCCAGCAGCTTCGCGCCTGAGCAGTACTTC
TRBJ2-2 | TRBV13 | once | TRBD2 | CASTRGRGGTGELFF | TGTGCCAGCACCAGGGGACGGGGGGGCACCGGGGAGCTGTTTTTT
TRBJ2-7 | TRBV30 | - | - | CAWSVQGLEQYF | TGTGCCTGGAGTGTCCAGGGTCTCGAGCAGTACTTC
TRBJ2-5 | TRBV5-1 | - | - | CASSLALAGARGGRETQYF | TGCGCCAGCAGCTTGGCCTTGGCGGGGGCCCGAGGAGGACGAGAGACCCAGTACTTC
TRBJ2-5 | TRBV27 | - | TRBD1 | CASSTNRDSQETQYF | TGTGCCAGCAGTACAAACCGGGACAGTCAAGAGACCCAGTACTTC
TRBJ2-7 | TRBV4-1 | - | - | CASSSTGYEQYF | TGCGCCAGCAGCTCAACAGGTTACGAGCAGTACTTC
TRBJ2-1 | TRBV6-6 | few | TRBD1 | CASSAGTATYNEQFF | TGTGCCAGCAGTGCCGGGACAGCAACCTACAATGAGCAGTTCTTC
TRBJ1-2 | TRBV27 | - | - | CASSHSPGMGAEYGYTF | TGTGCCAGCAGTCACAGCCCGGGAATGGGGGCCGAATATGGCTACACCTTC
TRBJ2-5 | TRBV9 | once | TRBD1 | CASSIQGAAETQYF | TGTGCCAGCAGCATACAGGGGGCTGCTGAGACCCAGTACTTC
TRBJ1-1 | TRBV4-1 | - | - | CASQKNGALGTEAFF | TGCGCCAGCCAGAAAAACGGAGCCTTAGGCACTGAAGCTTTCTTT
TRBJ2-5 | TRBV7-2 | - | TRBD1 | CASSFLNRGRGETQYF | TGTGCCAGCAGCTTCCTTAACAGGGGGCGCGGAGAGACCCAGTACTTC
TRBJ2-3 | TRBV25-1 | once | - | CASSEYSSSTDTQYF | TGTGCCAGCAGTGAATACTCATCTAGCACAGATACGCAGTATTTT